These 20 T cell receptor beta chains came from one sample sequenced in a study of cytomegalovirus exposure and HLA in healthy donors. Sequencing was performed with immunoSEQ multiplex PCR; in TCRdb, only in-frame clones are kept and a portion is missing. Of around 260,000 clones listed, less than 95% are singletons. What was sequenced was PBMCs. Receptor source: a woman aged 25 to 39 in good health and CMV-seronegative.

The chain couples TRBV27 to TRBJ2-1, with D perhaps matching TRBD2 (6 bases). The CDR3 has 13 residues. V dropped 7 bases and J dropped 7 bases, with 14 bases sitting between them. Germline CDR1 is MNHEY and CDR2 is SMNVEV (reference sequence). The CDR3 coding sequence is TGTGCCAGCAAATCCAACGCGGGAAATGAGCAGTTCTTC. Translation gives CASKSNAGNEQFF.

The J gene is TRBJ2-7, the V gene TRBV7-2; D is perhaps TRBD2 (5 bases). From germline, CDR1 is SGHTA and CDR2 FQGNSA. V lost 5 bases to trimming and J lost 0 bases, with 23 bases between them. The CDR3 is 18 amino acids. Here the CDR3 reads CASSLHTGSRVSSYEQYF. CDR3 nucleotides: TGTGCCAGCAGCCTACACACGGGGTCTCGGGTTTCCTCCTACGAGCAGTACTTC.

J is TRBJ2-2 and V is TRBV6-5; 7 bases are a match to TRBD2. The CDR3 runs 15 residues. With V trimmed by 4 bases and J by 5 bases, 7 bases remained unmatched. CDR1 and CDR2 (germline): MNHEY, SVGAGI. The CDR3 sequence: CASSSTGAGTGELFF. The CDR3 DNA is TGTGCCAGCAGTTCAACGGGAGCGGGAACCGGGGAGCTGTTTTTT.

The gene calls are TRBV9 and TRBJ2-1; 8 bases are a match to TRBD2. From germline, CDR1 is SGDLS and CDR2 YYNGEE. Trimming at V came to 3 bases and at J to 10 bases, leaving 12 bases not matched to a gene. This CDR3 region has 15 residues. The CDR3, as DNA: TGTGCCAGCAGCGATTCTCTCAGTAGCGGGGTGGAGCAGTTCTTC. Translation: CASSDSLSSGVEQFF.

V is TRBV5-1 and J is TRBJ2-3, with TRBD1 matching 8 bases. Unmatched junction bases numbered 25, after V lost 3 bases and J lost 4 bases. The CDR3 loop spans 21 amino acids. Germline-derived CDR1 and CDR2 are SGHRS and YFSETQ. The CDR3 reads CASSSLSRGQAQPLGADTQYF. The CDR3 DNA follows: TGCGCCAGCAGCTCCCTCTCTAGGGGACAGGCTCAACCCCTAGGGGCAGATACGCAGTATTTT.

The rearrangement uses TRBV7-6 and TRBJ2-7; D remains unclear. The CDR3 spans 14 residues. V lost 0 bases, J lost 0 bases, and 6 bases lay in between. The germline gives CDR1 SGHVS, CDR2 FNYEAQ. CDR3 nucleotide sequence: TGTGCCAGCAGCTTAGCCGACACCTCCTACGAGCAGTACTTC. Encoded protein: CASSLADTSYEQYF.

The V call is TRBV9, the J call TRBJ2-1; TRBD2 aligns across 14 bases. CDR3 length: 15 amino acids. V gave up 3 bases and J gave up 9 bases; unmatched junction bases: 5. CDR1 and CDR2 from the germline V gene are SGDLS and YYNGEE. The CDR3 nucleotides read TGTGCCAGCAGCGGGGGACTAGCGGGAGTTACTGAGCAGTTCTTC. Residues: CASSGGLAGVTEQFF.

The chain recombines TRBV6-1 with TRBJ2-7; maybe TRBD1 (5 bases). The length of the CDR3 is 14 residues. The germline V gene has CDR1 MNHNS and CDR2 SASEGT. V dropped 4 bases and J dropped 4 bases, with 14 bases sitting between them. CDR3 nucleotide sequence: TGTGCCAGCAGTGGAGGCCAGGGAAGGTACGAGCAGTACTTC. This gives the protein CASSGGQGRYEQYF.

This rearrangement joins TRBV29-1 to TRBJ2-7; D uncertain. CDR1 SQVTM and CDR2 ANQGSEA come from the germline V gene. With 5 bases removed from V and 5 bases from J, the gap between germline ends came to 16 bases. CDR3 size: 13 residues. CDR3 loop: CSVKAVAAHEQYF. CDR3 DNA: TGCAGCGTTAAGGCCGTGGCAGCCCACGAGCAGTACTTC.

As DNA, the CDR3 is TGTGCCACTCACTTAACCGGGACAGGGGGTCCGTACGAGCAGTACTTC. It yields the protein CATHLTGTGGPYEQYF. The rearrangement links TRBV27 to TRBJ2-7, with 11 bases matching TRBD1. With 10 bases clipped from V and 4 bases from J, the junction kept 15 bases outside the gene matches. CDR1 MNHEY and CDR2 SMNVEV come from the germline V gene (reference sequence). This CDR3 region has 16 residues.

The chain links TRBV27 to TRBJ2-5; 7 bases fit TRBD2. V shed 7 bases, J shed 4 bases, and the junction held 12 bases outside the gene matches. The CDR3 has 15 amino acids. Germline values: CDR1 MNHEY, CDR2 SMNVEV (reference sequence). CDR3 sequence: CASTPQGAGPETQYF. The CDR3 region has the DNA TGTGCCAGCACGCCTCAGGGAGCGGGGCCAGAGACCCAGTACTTC.

Here the CDR3 DNA reads TGCAGCGTTGTGGACTACGAGCAGTACTTC. Residues: CSVVDYEQYF. The chain is built from TRBV29-1 and TRBJ2-7; D ambiguous. CDR1 and CDR2 (germline): SQVTM, ANQGSEA. Trimming took off 4 bases at V and 3 bases at J, with 4 bases between the two ends. This CDR3 has 10 amino acids.

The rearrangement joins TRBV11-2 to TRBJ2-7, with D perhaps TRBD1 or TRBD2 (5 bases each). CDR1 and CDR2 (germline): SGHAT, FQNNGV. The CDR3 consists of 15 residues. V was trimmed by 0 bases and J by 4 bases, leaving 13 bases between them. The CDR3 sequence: CASSLEGTRLYEQYF. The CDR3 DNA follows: TGTGCCAGCAGCTTAGAGGGGACCAGGTTATACGAGCAGTACTTC.

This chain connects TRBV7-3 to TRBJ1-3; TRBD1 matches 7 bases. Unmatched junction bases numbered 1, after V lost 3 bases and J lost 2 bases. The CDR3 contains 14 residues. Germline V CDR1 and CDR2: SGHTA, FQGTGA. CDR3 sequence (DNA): TGTGCCAGCAGCTTGACAGGGACTGGAAACACCATATATTTT. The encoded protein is CASSLTGTGNTIYF.

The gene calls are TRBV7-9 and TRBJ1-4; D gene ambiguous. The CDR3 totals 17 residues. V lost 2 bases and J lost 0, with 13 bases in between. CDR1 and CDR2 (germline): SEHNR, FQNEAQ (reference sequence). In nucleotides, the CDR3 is TGTGCCAGCAGCTTACCCCGCTCTACAGCAACTAATGAAAAACTGTTTTTT. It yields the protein CASSLPRSTATNEKLFF. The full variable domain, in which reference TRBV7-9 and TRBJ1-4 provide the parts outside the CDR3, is DTGVSQNPRHKITKRGQNVTFRCDPISEHNRLYWYRQTLGQGPEFLTYFQNEAQLEKSRLLSDRFSAERPKGSFSTLEIQRTEQGDSAMYLCASSLPRSTATNEKLFFGSGTQLSVL.

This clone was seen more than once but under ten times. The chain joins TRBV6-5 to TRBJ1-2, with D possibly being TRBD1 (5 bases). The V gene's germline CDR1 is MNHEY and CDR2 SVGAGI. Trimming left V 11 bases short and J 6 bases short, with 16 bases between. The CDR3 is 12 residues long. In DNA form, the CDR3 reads TGTGCCTCCATCGGAAGGGGACATGGCTACACCTTC. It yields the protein CASIGRGHGYTF.

DNA of the CDR3: TGTGCCAGCAGCGGACTAGCGGGGATTCAAGAGACCCAGTACTTC. Encoded protein: CASSGLAGIQETQYF. The V and J genes are TRBV6-5 and TRBJ2-5, with 12 bases identical to TRBD2. This CDR3 spans 15 amino acids. Per germline, CDR1 MNHEY and CDR2 SVGAGI. V dropped 6 bases and J dropped 2; count of bases not matched to a gene: 4.

DNA for the CDR3: TGTGCCAGCAGCTTAGCTCAGAATTACGAGCAGTACTTC. Its translation: CASSLAQNYEQYF. The chain recombines TRBV11-2 with TRBJ2-7; D not certain. This CDR3 is 13 amino acids long. CDR1 is SGHAT and CDR2 is FQNNGV in the germline V gene. Trimming shortened V by 1 base and J by 4 bases, and 8 bases separated the two germline ends.

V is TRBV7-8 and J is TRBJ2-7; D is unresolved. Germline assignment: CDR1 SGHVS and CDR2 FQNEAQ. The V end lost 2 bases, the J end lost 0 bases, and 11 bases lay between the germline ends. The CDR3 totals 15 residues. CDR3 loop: CASSLKEIFSYEQYF. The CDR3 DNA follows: TGTGCCAGCAGCTTAAAAGAGATTTTCTCCTACGAGCAGTACTTC.

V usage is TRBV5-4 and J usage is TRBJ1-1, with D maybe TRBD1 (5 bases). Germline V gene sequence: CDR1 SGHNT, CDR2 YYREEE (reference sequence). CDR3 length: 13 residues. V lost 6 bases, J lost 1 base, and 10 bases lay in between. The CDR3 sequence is CASTPGSNTEAFF. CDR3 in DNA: TGTGCCAGCACCCCAGGGTCGAACACTGAAGCTTTCTTT.